The 19 T cell receptor beta chains below all came from one sample that was sequenced in a study of vaccination and CD4 T cells after COVID-19 (dated by TCRdb to 2022 to 2024). These receptors have no identified antigens. Preparation of the library involved PCR. The sequencer was an Illumina iSeq 100. TCR sequencing of DNA from cultured CD4+ T cells used the Oncomine TCR Beta short-read assay at the Johns Hopkins FTIC core. In TCRdb, the public reads were trimmed at Q25 with fastp and aligned with MiXCR, with productive beta chains retained. Each entry is one CDR3 protein sequence, shown with its most common DNA and genes. The sample yields about 23,000 distinct CDR3 sequences; roughly 43% were counted once. Approximately 5.4% of the sample belongs to the ten largest clones. Reading the label with the study, this specimen's time point is: late sampling 161 to 241 days after vaccination in a few convalescent patients. The label giving this sample's treatment or condition can be read as: roughly 11-day PBMC culture with coronavirus spike peptide pools or control peptides (ViraFEST assay).

The source material was CD4+ T cells from blood, cultured in vitro, sampled about 7 months after SARS-CoV-2 vaccination. All receptors come from a human donor who had recovered from COVID-19.

The V gene is TRBV15, the J gene TRBJ2-3; 13 bases fit TRBD2. Germline loops: CDR1 LNHNV, CDR2 YYDKDF (reference sequence). The CDR3 spans 15 residues. Trimming took 1 base from V and 6 from J; bases not matched to a gene: 1. In DNA form, the CDR3 reads TGTGCCACCAGCAGAGGGACTAGCGGGAGCGATACGCAGTATTTT. Amino acid sequence: CATSRGTSGSDTQYF.

This clonotype was observed once. CDR3 sequence (DNA): TGTGCCACCAGTGGGACTAGCGGTTACAATGAGCAGTTCTTC. Its protein is CATSGTSGYNEQFF. This sequence joins TRBV24-1 and TRBJ2-1, with 10 bases lining up with TRBD2. The CDR3 consists of 14 residues. Germline lookup yields CDR1 KGHDR and CDR2 SFDVKD. J lost 4 bases, V lost 5 bases, and 1 base had no gene match.

The V and J genes are TRBV6-1 and TRBJ2-3; 8 bases fit TRBD2. This CDR3 comprises 12 residues. V was pared by 8 bases and J by 5 bases, with 3 bases of the junction left unmatched. Germline loops: CDR1 MNHNS, CDR2 SASEGT. This chain's CDR3 is CASGLARDTQYF. CDR3 nucleotide sequence: TGTGCCAGCGGACTAGCCAGAGATACGCAGTATTTT.

In DNA, the CDR3 is TGTGCCAGCAGCCCCCGGACAGTAACCTACGAGCAGTACTTC. It codes for CASSPRTVTYEQYF. The chain is built from TRBV7-2 and TRBJ2-7; D is perhaps TRBD1 (6 bases). Germline V lookup: CDR1 SGHTA, CDR2 FQGNSA. V gave up 5 bases and J gave up 2 bases, with 13 bases separating them. The CDR3 is 14 amino acids.

This clonotype was observed a few times. The chain links TRBV28 to TRBJ1-1; D remains ambiguous. From germline, CDR1 is MDHEN and CDR2 SYDVKM. The CDR3 is 13 amino acids. V gave up 10 bases and J gave up 4 bases, with 16 bases separating them. The CDR3 nucleotides read TGTGCCACCCGTTTTCCGGCGGGCACTGAAGCTTTCTTT. This gives the protein CATRFPAGTEAFF. Full variable domain (outside the CDR3, taken from reference TRBV28 and TRBJ1-1): DVKVTQSSRYLVKRTGEKVFLECVQDMDHENMFWYRQDPGLGLRLIYFSYDVKMKEKGDIPEGYSVSREKKERFSLILESASTNQTSMYLCATRFPAGTEAFFGQGTRLTVV.

The genes are TRBV7-9 and TRBJ2-3; 10 bases match TRBD2. Germline CDR1 SEHNR, CDR2 FQNEAQ (reference sequence). CDR3 size: 17 residues. V was clipped by 0 bases and J by 4 bases; unmatched bases: 7. This CDR3 reads CASSLAYLAGAPDTQYF. DNA for the CDR3: TGTGCCAGCAGCTTAGCCTACCTAGCGGGAGCCCCAGATACGCAGTATTTT.

The chain couples TRBV2 to TRBJ2-3; 7 positions agree with TRBD2. Trimming took 6 bases from V and 0 from J; bases not matched to a gene: 6. This CDR3 has 15 residues. The germline gives CDR1 SNHLY, CDR2 FYNNEI. CDR3 bases: TGTGCCAGCAGGTCTAGCGGACCTAGCACAGATACGCAGTATTTT. Amino acids: CASRSSGPSTDTQYF.

V gene TRBV19 combines with J gene TRBJ1-2, with TRBD1 as a possible D gene (5 bases). The V gene's germline CDR1 is LNHDA and CDR2 SQIVND (reference sequence). The CDR3 length is 11 residues. The V and J ends lost 6 bases and 4 bases respectively, with 6 bases between them. CDR3: CASRTVYGYTF. In DNA, the CDR3 is TGTGCCAGTAGGACAGTCTATGGCTACACCTTC.

In this sample, this clonotype turned up a few times. This chain joins TRBV28 and TRBJ2-7; D unresolved. Germline V CDR1 and CDR2: MDHEN, SYDVKM. V lost 5 bases and J 1 base, leaving 6 bases between the germline ends. The CDR3 consists of 12 residues. The CDR3 region is CASSEVSYEQYF. CDR3 sequence (DNA): TGTGCCAGCAGTGAAGTGTCCTACGAGCAGTACTTC.

This clonotype was picked up one time. The CDR3 nucleotides read TGTGCCAGCAGTGGTGCTAGCACAGATACGCAGTATTTT. Protein product: CASSGASTDTQYF. The V call is TRBV2, the J call TRBJ2-3, with unresolved D. Germline CDR1 reads SNHLY; CDR2 reads FYNNEI. The CDR3 has 13 amino acids. V was cut by 4 bases and J by 0 bases, with 5 bases left in between.

This clonotype was picked up a small number of times. The chain links TRBV20-1 to TRBJ2-7; 8 bases map to TRBD1. Germline lookup yields CDR1 DFQATT and CDR2 SNEGSKA (reference sequence). This CDR3 has 12 residues. The J segment lost 4 bases and the V segment lost 5 bases, leaving 4 bases of the junction unmatched. As DNA, the CDR3 is TGCAGTGCTCCTCGACAGGGGTACGAGCAGTACTTC. Its translation: CSAPRQGYEQYF.

The rearrangement uses TRBV15 and TRBJ2-3; 12 positions agree with TRBD2. The CDR3 consists of 19 residues. Trimming cost V 4 bases and J 2 bases; bases outside gene matches: 13. Per germline, CDR1 LNHNV and CDR2 YYDKDF (reference sequence). This chain's CDR3 is CATSTGLAGRGTYTDTQYF. In DNA, the CDR3 is TGTGCCACCAGCACCGGACTAGCGGGAAGAGGGACCTACACAGATACGCAGTATTTT. Full variable domain (remainder filled in from reference TRBV15 and TRBJ2-3): DAMVIQNPRYQVTQFGKPVTLSCSQTLNHNVMYWYQQKSSQAPKLLFHYYDKDFNNEADTPDNFQSRRPNTSFCFLDIRSPGLGDTAMYLCATSTGLAGRGTYTDTQYFGPGTRLTVL.

The chain combines TRBV7-2 with TRBJ1-1, with D hard to call. Germline V gives CDR1 SGHTA, CDR2 FQGNSA. The CDR3 has 13 amino acids. V was trimmed by 3 bases and J by 5 bases, leaving 10 bases between them. The CDR3 spells CASSFHQETEAFF. The CDR3 DNA reads TGTGCCAGCAGCTTTCATCAGGAGACTGAAGCTTTCTTT.

This chain connects TRBV7-2 to TRBJ2-1; D remains ambiguous. Deletions cut 0 bases from V and 10 bases from J, with 7 bases between. Per germline, CDR1 SGHTA and CDR2 FQGNSA. The CDR3 covers 12 residues. In nucleotides, the CDR3 is TGTGCCAGCAGCTTAGCGCTAGACGAGCAGTTCTTC. Residues: CASSLALDEQFF. Drawing the rest from reference TRBV7-2 and TRBJ2-1, the complete variable domain is GAGVSQSPSNKVTEKGKDVELRCDPISGHTALYWYRQSLGQGLEFLIYFQGNSAPDKSGLPSDRFSAERTGGSVSTLTIQRTQQEDSAVYLCASSLALDEQFFGPGTRLTVL.

This clonotype was seen more than once but under ten times. This chain joins TRBV28 and TRBJ2-3; D is unresolved. V was shortened by 7 bases and J by 5 bases, with 10 bases between the two germline ends. The germline CDR1 and CDR2 sequences are MDHEN and SYDVKM. The CDR3 is made up of 12 amino acids. The CDR3 coding sequence is TGTGCCAGCAACGTCGGTGGAGATACGCAGTATTTT. This translates into CASNVGGDTQYF.

This chain joins TRBV19 and TRBJ2-5, with no clear D. Germline V gene sequence: CDR1 LNHDA, CDR2 SQIVND (reference sequence). This CDR3 is built from 16 residues. Trimming removed 3 bases from V and 1 base from J, with 15 bases in between. As DNA, the CDR3 is TGTGCCAGTAGTATGAGAGGACCACCTGCCCAAGAGACCCAGTACTTC. This translates into CASSMRGPPAQETQYF.

This clonotype was seen a handful of times. The chain has TRBV7-9 and TRBJ1-2; D is possibly TRBD1 (5 bases). V was trimmed by 5 bases and J by 6 bases, leaving 10 bases between them. The length of the CDR3 is 12 residues. Germline V lookup: CDR1 SEHNR, CDR2 FQNEAQ (reference sequence). The CDR3 coding sequence is TGTGCCAGCAGCCTCCGGGGGAATGGCTACACCTTC. Translated: CASSLRGNGYTF. Full variable domain (remainder filled in from reference TRBV7-9 and TRBJ1-2): DTGVSQNPRHKITKRGQNVTFRCDPISEHNRLYWYRQTLGQGPEFLTYFQNEAQLEKSRLLSDRFSAERPKGSFSTLEIQRTEQGDSAMYLCASSLRGNGYTFGSGTRLTVV.

The chain couples TRBV20-1 to TRBJ2-1; 14 positions agree with TRBD2. Per germline, CDR1 DFQATT and CDR2 SNEGSKA (reference sequence). V lost 1 base and J lost 12; bases outside the gene matches: 5. The CDR3 consists of 14 residues. This chain's CDR3 is CSARGTSGRIGQFF. For the CDR3, the DNA is TGCAGTGCTAGAGGGACTAGCGGGAGGATCGGGCAGTTCTTC.

The chain combines TRBV30 with TRBJ1-1; no reliable D call. Germline lookup yields CDR1 GTSNPN and CDR2 SVGIG (reference sequence). CDR3 length equals 10 residues. Trimming left V 1 base short and J 6 bases short, with 3 bases between. The DNA of the CDR3 is TGTGCCTGGAGTGGGTCTGAAGCTTTCTTT. It translates to CAWSGSEAFF.